Listed below are T cell receptor beta chains from one sample, sequenced in a study of CD8 T cells in ankylosing spondylitis. TCRdb used MiXCR to reprocess the 5' RACE reads, holding one entry per CDR3 protein. The sample lists some 200,000 distinct CDR3 sequences, roughly 12% occurring once. Sequenced: blood, either unsorted or a sorted T cell fraction (not recorded which). Receptor source: a male donor with ankylosing spondylitis or in good health (not recorded which). Each CDR3 is given with its conserved first and last residue. Each record gives: clone size, D gene, V gene, J gene, CDR3 DNA, CDR3 protein. The D gene is left open where the match is weak. Rows may omit the clone size; those that give it use once, few, many or a size class.

abundance: NA; d_gene: NA; v_gene: TRBV30; j_gene: TRBJ2-7; CDR3nt: TGTGCCTGGAGTGGGGATCGGTCAGAGCAGTACTTC; CDR3aa: CAWSGDRSEQYF
abundance: many; d_gene: NA; v_gene: TRBV12-3/TRBV12-4; j_gene: TRBJ2-7; CDR3nt: TGTGCCAGCAGCCCCCGGGGTACTACCTACGAGCAGTACTTC; CDR3aa: CASSPRGTTYEQYF
abundance: NA; d_gene: NA; v_gene: TRBV9; j_gene: TRBJ1-1; CDR3nt: TGTGCCAGCAGCGTAGTTCGGGGGGCGGACACTGAAGCTTTCTTT; CDR3aa: CASSVVRGADTEAFF
abundance: NA; d_gene: NA; v_gene: TRBV20-1; j_gene: TRBJ2-2; CDR3nt: TGCAGTGCTACGCTAGAGAACACCGGGGAGCTGTTTTTT; CDR3aa: CSATLENTGELFF
abundance: NA; d_gene: TRBD2; v_gene: TRBV3-1; j_gene: TRBJ2-1; CDR3nt: TGTGCCAGCAGCCGCTTAGCGGGGGGGGACAATGAGCAGTTCTTC; CDR3aa: CASSRLAGGDNEQFF
abundance: few; d_gene: NA; v_gene: TRBV10-3; j_gene: TRBJ2-7; CDR3nt: TGTGCCACCTCCGTTTGGGGGCTCCGAACCTACGAGCAGTACTTC; CDR3aa: CATSVWGLRTYEQYF
abundance: NA; d_gene: NA; v_gene: TRBV30; j_gene: TRBJ2-7; CDR3nt: TGTGCCTGGAGTGGGGGGGAGCAGTACTTC; CDR3aa: CAWSGGEQYF
abundance: NA; d_gene: NA; v_gene: TRBV7-9; j_gene: TRBJ1-2; CDR3nt: TGTGCCAGCAGCTTATCGGGACATAACTCTCATGGCTACACCTTC; CDR3aa: CASSLSGHNSHGYTF
abundance: NA; d_gene: TRBD1; v_gene: TRBV5-1; j_gene: TRBJ2-2; CDR3nt: TGCGCCAGCAGCTCTGTAGGGACAGGGCCCGGGGAGCTGTTTTTT; CDR3aa: CASSSVGTGPGELFF
abundance: few; d_gene: TRBD1; v_gene: TRBV6-1; j_gene: TRBJ2-7; CDR3nt: TGTGCCAGCACCCTACACGACAGGGCCGTCTCCTACGAGCAGTACTTC; CDR3aa: CASTLHDRAVSYEQYF
abundance: few; d_gene: NA; v_gene: TRBV6-5; j_gene: TRBJ2-2; CDR3nt: TGTGCCAGCAGTTACTTGGAATCGACGGCCTACACCGGGGAGCTGTTTTTT; CDR3aa: CASSYLESTAYTGELFF
abundance: few; d_gene: NA; v_gene: TRBV6-2/TRBV6-3; j_gene: TRBJ1-6; CDR3nt: TGTGCCAGCAGTTACCCGGCCGGTGGTAATTCACCCCTCCACTTT; CDR3aa: CASSYPAGGNSPLHF
abundance: many; d_gene: NA; v_gene: TRBV4-1; j_gene: TRBJ2-7; CDR3nt: TGCGCCAGCAGCCAAGGACCAGCTATCGAGCAGTACTTC; CDR3aa: CASSQGPAIEQYF
abundance: NA; d_gene: NA; v_gene: TRBV12-5; j_gene: TRBJ1-5; CDR3nt: TGTGCTAGTGGTTTATACCACAATCAGCCCCAGCATTTT; CDR3aa: CASGLYHNQPQHF
abundance: NA; d_gene: NA; v_gene: TRBV30; j_gene: TRBJ2-1; CDR3nt: TGTGCCTGGAGTGTAGGACACAATGAGCAGTTCTTC; CDR3aa: CAWSVGHNEQFF
abundance: NA; d_gene: NA; v_gene: TRBV12-3/TRBV12-4; j_gene: TRBJ2-7; CDR3nt: TGTGCCAGCAGTTCAGGGAACCACGAGCAGTACTTC; CDR3aa: CASSSGNHEQYF
abundance: many; d_gene: TRBD2; v_gene: TRBV10-3; j_gene: TRBJ2-1; CDR3nt: TGTGCCATCAGTGATCCGACTAGCGGATTCGCCTACAATGAGCAGTTCTTC; CDR3aa: CAISDPTSGFAYNEQFF
abundance: few; d_gene: NA; v_gene: TRBV15; j_gene: TRBJ2-7; CDR3nt: TGTGCCACCAGCCCAAACGGGGGCTCCTACGAGCAGTACTTC; CDR3aa: CATSPNGGSYEQYF
abundance: many; d_gene: NA; v_gene: TRBV6-5; j_gene: TRBJ2-7; CDR3nt: TGTGCCAGCAGTTGGTCGTTTGGGTCCTACGAGCAGTACTTC; CDR3aa: CASSWSFGSYEQYF
abundance: many; d_gene: NA; v_gene: TRBV29-1; j_gene: TRBJ2-1; CDR3nt: TGCAGCGTTGAGGTAACTCTACTTTCCTACAATGAGCAGTTCTTC; CDR3aa: CSVEVTLLSYNEQFF
abundance: few; d_gene: NA; v_gene: TRBV6-5; j_gene: TRBJ2-2; CDR3nt: TGTGCCAGCAGTTACTCAACCCCCGGGGAGCTGTTTTTT; CDR3aa: CASSYSTPGELFF
abundance: few; d_gene: TRBD2; v_gene: TRBV12-3/TRBV12-4; j_gene: TRBJ2-5; CDR3nt: TGTGCCAGCAGCCCCGGACTAGCGGGCCCTCAAGAGACCCAGTACTTC; CDR3aa: CASSPGLAGPQETQYF
abundance: few; d_gene: NA; v_gene: TRBV25-1; j_gene: TRBJ2-7; CDR3nt: TGTGCCACCTACGCCGGACTCGAGCAGTACTTC; CDR3aa: CATYAGLEQYF
abundance: NA; d_gene: NA; v_gene: TRBV11-2; j_gene: TRBJ2-7; CDR3nt: TGTGCCAGCAGCTGGGTGGGGGTCCCCTACGAGCAGTACTTC; CDR3aa: CASSWVGVPYEQYF
abundance: few; d_gene: NA; v_gene: TRBV10-1; j_gene: TRBJ1-1; CDR3nt: TGCGCCAGCAGTGATGTCCAGAACACTGAAGCTTTCTTT; CDR3aa: CASSDVQNTEAFF
abundance: NA; d_gene: TRBD1; v_gene: TRBV6-5; j_gene: TRBJ2-5; CDR3nt: TGTGCCAGCAGTTACCCACAGGGGGAGGTAGGGCAAGAGACCCAGTACTTC; CDR3aa: CASSYPQGEVGQETQYF
abundance: once; d_gene: TRBD2; v_gene: TRBV7-9; j_gene: TRBJ2-2; CDR3nt: TGTGCCAGCAGCTTAAATAGCGGGGGGTCGAACACCGGGGAGCTGTTTTTT; CDR3aa: CASSLNSGGSNTGELFF
abundance: NA; d_gene: NA; v_gene: TRBV11-3; j_gene: TRBJ2-5; CDR3nt: TGTGCCAGCAGCCCCGAGACGGCAGGTGGCGGGGAGACCCAGTACTTC; CDR3aa: CASSPETAGGGETQYF
abundance: NA; d_gene: NA; v_gene: TRBV7-9; j_gene: TRBJ1-2; CDR3nt: TGTGCCAGCAGCTCTTACCTGGGGGGACACTACGGTGGCTACACCTTC; CDR3aa: CASSSYLGGHYGGYTF
abundance: few; d_gene: TRBD2; v_gene: TRBV20-1; j_gene: TRBJ2-1; CDR3nt: TGCAGTGCTAGAGATTGGGCGGGAGGCGATTCTGAGCAGTTCTTC; CDR3aa: CSARDWAGGDSEQFF
abundance: NA; d_gene: TRBD1; v_gene: TRBV12-3/TRBV12-4; j_gene: TRBJ2-7; CDR3nt: TGTGCCAGCAGTTCCAGAGTCCCGGGACAGGGACCAGGCTCCTACGAGCAGTACTTC; CDR3aa: CASSSRVPGQGPGSYEQYF
abundance: NA; d_gene: TRBD1; v_gene: TRBV27; j_gene: TRBJ2-7; CDR3nt: TGTGCCAGCAGTTTATCGACGGGGACAGGGATGTCCTACGAGCAGTACTTC; CDR3aa: CASSLSTGTGMSYEQYF
abundance: NA; d_gene: TRBD1; v_gene: TRBV27; j_gene: TRBJ2-1; CDR3nt: TGTGCCAGCAGTCGGACAGGGGATGAGCAGTTCTTC; CDR3aa: CASSRTGDEQFF
abundance: few; d_gene: NA; v_gene: TRBV7-9; j_gene: TRBJ1-6; CDR3nt: TGTGCCAGCAGCTACAGGCTTTGGGGTTCACCCCTCCACTTT; CDR3aa: CASSYRLWGSPLHF
abundance: few; d_gene: NA; v_gene: TRBV6-5; j_gene: TRBJ1-6; CDR3nt: TGTGCCAGCAGTTGGGACGGATCAGCCAATTCACCCCTCCACTTT; CDR3aa: CASSWDGSANSPLHF
abundance: few; d_gene: NA; v_gene: TRBV12-3/TRBV12-4; j_gene: TRBJ2-7; CDR3nt: TGTGCCAGCGGGTCCGGCGGCTACGAGCAGTACTTC; CDR3aa: CASGSGGYEQYF
abundance: NA; d_gene: NA; v_gene: TRBV20-1; j_gene: TRBJ2-7; CDR3nt: TGCAGTGCTAGAGATCCGGCTAGCTTCGAGAACTTC; CDR3aa: CSARDPASFENF
abundance: NA; d_gene: TRBD2; v_gene: TRBV24-1; j_gene: TRBJ2-3; CDR3nt: TGTGCCACCAGTCAAGCGGGAGGGGCCACAGATACGCAGTATTTT; CDR3aa: CATSQAGGATDTQYF
abundance: few; d_gene: NA; v_gene: TRBV20-1; j_gene: TRBJ2-1; CDR3nt: TGCAGTGCTAGTGAGCCCAGCTCCTACAATGAGCAGTTCTTC; CDR3aa: CSASEPSSYNEQFF
abundance: many; d_gene: NA; v_gene: TRBV27; j_gene: TRBJ2-1; CDR3nt: TGTGCCAGCGCTCTAGGAACCTCCTACAATGAGCAGTTCTTC; CDR3aa: CASALGTSYNEQFF
abundance: NA; d_gene: NA; v_gene: TRBV28; j_gene: TRBJ1-2; CDR3nt: TGTGCCAGCAGTTTTCCCCCCGGGTCGTCCTTCGGTATGGTCTATGGCTACACCTTC; CDR3aa: CASSFPPGSSFGMVYGYTF
abundance: NA; d_gene: TRBD1; v_gene: TRBV2; j_gene: TRBJ1-6; CDR3nt: TGTGCCAGCAACGGACAGGATCTTTCACCCCTCCACTTT; CDR3aa: CASNGQDLSPLHF
abundance: NA; d_gene: TRBD2; v_gene: TRBV2; j_gene: TRBJ2-1; CDR3nt: TGTGCCAGCAGCCCCATAGCGGGGGGGCCAGTGAATGAGCAGTTCTTC; CDR3aa: CASSPIAGGPVNEQFF
abundance: many; d_gene: TRBD1; v_gene: TRBV4-1; j_gene: TRBJ2-7; CDR3nt: TGCGCCAGCAGCCAAGATCCAACAGGGGGCTACGAGCAGTACTTC; CDR3aa: CASSQDPTGGYEQYF
abundance: NA; d_gene: TRBD2; v_gene: TRBV30; j_gene: TRBJ2-3; CDR3nt: TGTGCCTGGAGCTTACTTCTAGCGGGAGAGGCAGATACGCAGTATTTT; CDR3aa: CAWSLLLAGEADTQYF
abundance: NA; d_gene: NA; v_gene: TRBV4-1; j_gene: TRBJ2-5; CDR3nt: TGCGCCAGCAGCCAAGACAACGGGAGCGGCGGGGAGACCCAGTACTTC; CDR3aa: CASSQDNGSGGETQYF
abundance: NA; d_gene: NA; v_gene: TRBV4-1; j_gene: TRBJ1-2; CDR3nt: TGCGCCAGCAGCCAAGATACGAGACAGGGCTACACCTTC; CDR3aa: CASSQDTRQGYTF
abundance: few; d_gene: TRBD2; v_gene: TRBV10-3; j_gene: TRBJ2-7; CDR3nt: TGTGCCATCAGTGAGTCGACTAGCGGGAGAGGGTACGAGCAGTACTTC; CDR3aa: CAISESTSGRGYEQYF
abundance: NA; d_gene: NA; v_gene: TRBV9; j_gene: TRBJ2-1; CDR3nt: TGTGCCAGCAGCGTAGAAGAGGGGTCCTACAATGAGCAGTTCTTC; CDR3aa: CASSVEEGSYNEQFF
abundance: few; d_gene: NA; v_gene: TRBV11-1; j_gene: TRBJ1-1; CDR3nt: TGTGCCAGCAGCTTAACCCGAAACCGGGACCCCAGGCATACTGAAGCTTTCTTT; CDR3aa: CASSLTRNRDPRHTEAFF
abundance: many; d_gene: TRBD1; v_gene: TRBV3-1; j_gene: TRBJ1-6; CDR3nt: TGTGCCAGCAGCCATCCCCACAGGGGACTGAATTCACCCCTCCACTTT; CDR3aa: CASSHPHRGLNSPLHF
abundance: NA; d_gene: NA; v_gene: TRBV4-1; j_gene: TRBJ1-2; CDR3nt: TGCGCCAGCAGCCAAACCCCCGGGGGAGAGTATGGCTACACCTTC; CDR3aa: CASSQTPGGEYGYTF
abundance: NA; d_gene: TRBD2; v_gene: TRBV3-1; j_gene: TRBJ2-1; CDR3nt: TGTGCCAGCAGCCCGCGACTAGCGGGAGGGCCCTCAGGGGAGCAGTTCTTC; CDR3aa: CASSPRLAGGPSGEQFF
abundance: NA; d_gene: NA; v_gene: TRBV2; j_gene: TRBJ1-5; CDR3nt: TGTGCCAGCAGCCACTCGAGGGTGACCAATCAGCCCCAGCATTTT; CDR3aa: CASSHSRVTNQPQHF
abundance: few; d_gene: NA; v_gene: TRBV5-1; j_gene: TRBJ1-1; CDR3nt: TGCGCCAGCAGCTTAGGGGAGACACGGTGGCGTGAAGCTTTCTTT; CDR3aa: CASSLGETRWREAFF